One and the same sample provided the 30 T cell receptor beta chains below, sequenced in a study of T cells in women clearing cervical HPV infection. TCRdb's table, derived via immunoSEQ multiplex PCR, lists solely in-frame clones and lacks some. This table holds fewer than 35,000 clones. Input material: blood buffy coat. These receptors were obtained from a woman aged 18-70 years with a cervical HPV16 infection that either progressed to CIN3+ or cleared (not recorded which).

As for this clone: The read finishes 3 residues shy of the CDR3 end, and the germline J gene is used to complete it. This chain uses TRBV19 with TRBJ1-1; TRBD1 agrees at 7 bases. The CDR3 has 12 residues. The germline V gene encodes CDR1 LNHDA and CDR2 SQIVND (reference sequence). The part of the CDR3 DNA that was read is TGTGCCAGTAGTACAGGGGGGCACGAG. Protein sequence: CASSTGGHE. The whole CDR3 sequence reads CASSTGGHEAFF.

With respect to this clone: The observed sequence ends 3 residues before the CDR3 terminus, with the missing tail filled in from the germline J gene. The rearrangement links TRBV7-2 to TRBJ2-5, with D perhaps matching TRBD1 (5 bases). The V end was cut by 0 bases, the J end by 1 base, with 6 bases between. The CDR3 spans 14 residues. Germline loops: CDR1 SGHTA, CDR2 FQGNSA. This CDR3 is CASSLAGVQETQYF. The part of the CDR3 DNA that was read is TGTGCCAGCAGCTTAGCAGGGGTCCAAGAGACC.

On this clone: The CDR3 is cut off 3 residues early in the read; its end comes from the germline J gene. The chain has TRBV7-8 and TRBJ1-5; D is undetermined. This CDR3 comprises 13 residues. V shed 2 bases and J shed 3 bases, with 5 bases lying between them. In germline, CDR1 is SGHVS, CDR2 FQNEAQ. The DNA read from the CDR3 is TGTGCCAGCAGCTTATCCTCCAATCAGCCC. Protein product: CASSLSSNQP. The entire CDR3 reads CASSLSSNQPQHF. Variable domain in full (rest from reference TRBV7-8 and TRBJ1-5): GAGVSQSPRYKVAKRGQDVALRCDPISGHVSLFWYQQALGQGPEFLTYFQNEAQLDKSGLPSDRFFAERPEGSVSTLKIQRTQQEDSAVYLCASSLSSNQPQHFGDGTRLSIL.

On this clone itself: The CDR3 extends 3 residues past the end of the read, so its final part is completed from the germline J gene. This chain uses TRBV6-2 or TRBV6-3 with TRBJ2-3, with 7 bases lining up with TRBD2. V dropped 5 bases and J dropped 1; count of bases not matched to a gene: 6. The length of the CDR3 is 15 residues. Germline V gives CDR1 MNHEY, CDR2 SVGEGT. CDR3 DNA (partial): TGTGCCAGCAGTCGCTGGGGAGGGGGCACAGATACG. It codes for CASSRWGGGTDT. The full CDR3 protein reads CASSRWGGGTDTQYF.

As to this clone: With the read ending 3 residues before the CDR3 end, the germline J gene is used to fill in that end. The chain links TRBV30 to TRBJ2-3, with 12 nucleotides matching TRBD2. CDR1 GTSNPN and CDR2 SVGIG come from the germline V gene (reference sequence). The trim removed 8 bases at V and 0 bases at J, leaving 0 bases unmatched. This CDR3 is built from 13 residues. This CDR3 is CAGTSGSTDTQYF. The covered CDR3 bases are TGTGCCGGGACTAGCGGGAGCACAGATACG.

Comment on this clone: The CDR3 end is not reached by the read, which stops 3 residues before it; the germline J gene fills it in. This sequence joins TRBV7-3 and TRBJ2-2; 7 positions agree with TRBD1. After removal of 2 bases from V and 7 bases from J, the junction contained 1 base not matched to a gene. The CDR3 runs to 13 residues. Germline V gene sequence: CDR1 SGHTA, CDR2 FQGTGA. The CDR3: CASSLSGGGELFF. The sequenced CDR3 bases are TGTGCCAGCAGCTTATCAGGGGGCGGGGAG.

Concerning this clone itself: A junction end diverges from the germline sequence, so it may reflect a read error. The read ends 3 residues shy of where the CDR3 ends; the end is completed using the germline J gene. The chain joins TRBV7-8 to TRBJ1-5; D unresolved. CDR1 is SGHVS, CDR2 FQNEAQ, per germline. This CDR3 has 15 amino acids. The chain's CDR3 is CAGSFGFQDFQPQHF. The covered CDR3 bases are TGTGCCGGCAGCTTCGGGTTCCAAGATTTTCAGCCC.

In regard to this clone: The DNA ends 3 residues before the CDR3 does, and the rest of the CDR3 is filled in from the germline J gene. The V gene is TRBV5-6, the J gene TRBJ1-4; possible D gene TRBD1, 6 bases. The V and J ends lost 1 base and 8 bases respectively, with 9 bases between them. The CDR3 is 13 amino acids. The V gene's germline CDR1 is SGHDT and CDR2 YYEEEE. This CDR3 reads CASSLQGTEKLFF. CDR3 DNA, as far as it was read: TGTGCCAGCAGCTTGCAGGGGACGGAAAAA.

The part of the CDR3 DNA that was read is TGTGCCAGCAGCTTGGGACTAGCGGGAGGGGCCGGGGAG. It is translated as CASSLGLAGGAGE. In full, the CDR3 is CASSLGLAGGAGELFF. The V call is TRBV5-4, the J call TRBJ2-2, with 14 bases that match TRBD2. The CDR3 is cut off 3 residues early in the read; its end comes from the germline J gene. The CDR3 sequence is 16 residues long. The ends lost 0 bases at V and 6 bases at J; junction bases unmatched: 1. Germline CDR1 reads SGHNT; CDR2 reads YYREEE (reference sequence).

With regard to this clone: The read gets to within 3 residues of the CDR3 end, and the germline J gene fills in the rest. The rearrangement uses TRBV28 and TRBJ1-5, with 7 bases lining up with TRBD1. After removal of 6 bases from V and 3 bases from J, the junction contained 14 bases not matched to a gene. The CDR3 extends over 17 amino acids. Germline assignment: CDR1 MDHEN and CDR2 SYDVKM. This chain's CDR3 is CASSPLGTAAANQPQHF. CDR3 DNA (partial): TGTGCCAGCAGCCCACTTGGGACAGCGGCTGCCAATCAGCCC.

In the case of this clone: The CDR3 end is not reached by the read, which stops 3 residues before it; the germline J gene fills it in. The rearrangement joins TRBV7-2 to TRBJ1-2; D is possibly TRBD1 (5 bases). CDR1 and CDR2 (germline): SGHTA, FQGNSA. The CDR3 spans 12 residues. CDR3 sequence reads: CASGARRDTYTF. The part of the CDR3 DNA that was read is TGTGCCAGCGGGGCACGGAGAGATACC.

This clone is medium-sized by frequency. A junction end diverges from the germline sequence, so it may reflect a read error. The missing CDR3 end, 3 residues past where the read stops, is filled in from the germline J gene. This chain links TRBV4-2 with TRBJ2-2; 7 bases fit TRBD1. The CDR3 covers 15 residues. Per germline, CDR1 LGHNA and CDR2 YNFKEQ. CDR3 DNA (partial): TGCGCCAGCAGCCAAGGGGGCGGAGCTAATGAAAAG. It codes for CASSQGGGANEK. The whole CDR3 is CASSQGGGANEKLFF.

Notes on this clone: The read stops 3 residues short of the end of the CDR3; the missing end is completed from the germline J gene. The chain employs TRBV19 and TRBJ1-1; 8 bases match TRBD1. Germline V gene lookup returns CDR1 LNHDA and CDR2 SQIVND (reference sequence). CDR3 length: 16 amino acids. Trimming removed 4 bases from V and 1 base from J; junction bases left unmatched: 8. The sequenced CDR3 bases are TGTGCCAGTAGTAAAGGGACAGGTTCGGCGAACACTGAA. Its translation: CASSKGTGSANTE. From start to end, the CDR3 is CASSKGTGSANTEAFF.

As regards this clone: The read finishes 3 residues shy of the CDR3 end, and the germline J gene is used to complete it. The chain has TRBV19 and TRBJ2-5; 8 bases match TRBD2. This CDR3 is 13 amino acids long. Germline-derived CDR1 and CDR2 are LNHDA and SQIVND (reference sequence). V shed 10 bases and J 2 bases; nucleotides not matched to a gene: 6. The sequenced part of the CDR3 DNA is TGTGCCACCTCGGGGGGGGCTCAAGAGACC. Its protein product is CATSGGAQET. From start to end, the CDR3 is CATSGGAQETQYF.

Worth noting for this clone: The CDR3 end falls 3 residues outside the read, so it is completed with the germline J gene. V and J are TRBV19 and TRBJ2-3; D perhaps matches TRBD2 (6 bases). Germline loops: CDR1 LNHDA, CDR2 SQIVND (reference sequence). This CDR3 comprises 14 residues. The DNA read from the CDR3 is TGTGCCAGTAGTAGGCGGGATTATGGAGAGACG. This encodes CASSRRDYGET. The entire CDR3 protein is CASSRRDYGETQYF.

In the case of this clone: At one of its ends the junction is not consistent with the germline gene, which may arise from a read error. Read coverage stops 3 residues before the CDR3 terminus; the germline J gene supplies the remainder. The sample holds other DNA sequences that translate to the same CDR3. The chain recombines TRBV30 with TRBJ1-2; the match to TRBD1 covers 9 bases. The CDR3 contains 13 residues. Germline values: CDR1 GTSNPN, CDR2 SVGIG (reference sequence). This chain's CDR3 is CAWRGTGYYGYTF. CDR3 bases read: TGTGCTTGGAGGGGGACAGGGTACTATGGC.

With respect to this clone: The missing CDR3 end, 3 residues past where the read stops, is filled in from the germline J gene. The chain is built from TRBV10-1 and TRBJ1-6; no clear D. V lost 0 bases to trimming and J lost 9 bases, with 6 bases between them. Germline-derived CDR1 and CDR2 are WNHNN and SYGVQD (reference sequence). CDR3 length equals 13 residues. The chain's CDR3 is CASSESRISPLHF. The sequenced part of the CDR3 DNA is TGCGCCAGCAGTGAGTCCAGGATTTCACCC.

Concerning this clone: The read ends 3 residues before the CDR3 terminus; that terminus is restored from the germline J gene. V and J are TRBV18 and TRBJ1-1, with 9 positions matching TRBD1. In germline, CDR1 is KGHSH, CDR2 LQKENI. V gave up 6 bases and J gave up 3 bases; unmatched junction bases: 2. The CDR3 has 13 amino acids. The CDR3 spells CASSDRGYTEAFF. The CDR3 DNA, read in part, is TGTGCCAGCTCTGACAGGGGGTACACTGAA.

As regards this clone: The missing CDR3 end, 3 residues past where the read stops, is filled in from the germline J gene. The rearrangement links TRBV10-3 to TRBJ1-2; possibly TRBD1 for D (6 bases). In germline, CDR1 is ENHRY, CDR2 SYGVKD. V shed 6 bases and J shed 4 bases, with 15 bases lying between them. The CDR3 is 14 amino acids. CDR3 sequence: CAIRSQGSVYGYTF. CDR3 DNA, as far as it was read: TGTGCCATCAGGTCTCAGGGGAGCGTCTATGGC.

In the case of this clone: The CDR3 extends 3 residues past the end of the read, so its final part is completed from the germline J gene. The V call is TRBV20-1, the J call TRBJ2-5; 14 bases line up with TRBD2. CDR1 is DFQATT and CDR2 is SNEGSKA in the germline V gene (reference sequence). V lost 3 bases, J lost 4 bases, and 1 base stayed unmatched. The CDR3 spans 14 residues. CDR3 region: CSARTSGGAETQYF. Incomplete CDR3 DNA: TGCAGTGCTAGGACTAGCGGGGGGGCAGAGACC.

Comment on this clone: The junction departs from the called germline gene at one end, perhaps through a read error. The DNA ends 3 residues before the CDR3 does, and the rest of the CDR3 is filled in from the germline J gene. The chain recombines TRBV5-1 with TRBJ2-1, with 10 bases identical to TRBD2. Germline loops: CDR1 SGHRS, CDR2 YFSETQ. The CDR3 extends over 16 amino acids. The CDR3 reads CASMASGRSSHNEQFF. The covered CDR3 bases are TGCGCCAGCATGGCTAGCGGGAGAAGCTCCCACAATGAG.

About this clone itself: The read ends 3 residues shy of where the CDR3 ends; the end is completed using the germline J gene. This chain joins TRBV20-1 and TRBJ1-6, with 8 bases fitting TRBD1. This CDR3 has 16 residues. Losses at the gene ends were 0 bases for V and 10 bases for J; bases not matched to a gene: 11. The germline V gene encodes CDR1 DFQATT and CDR2 SNEGSKA (reference sequence). The CDR3 bases that were read are TGCAGTGCTAGAGACCTCTCTGGACAGGGAGGATCACCC. Translating it yields CSARDLSGQGGSP. In full, the CDR3 reads CSARDLSGQGGSPLHF.

In the case of this clone: The CDR3 end falls 3 residues outside the read, so it is completed with the germline J gene. The J gene is TRBJ1-3, the V gene TRBV20-1; D remains unclear. V was cut by 1 base and J by 2 bases, with 15 bases left in between. The CDR3 consists of 16 residues. Per germline, CDR1 DFQATT and CDR2 SNEGSKA (reference sequence). The part of the CDR3 DNA that was read is TGCAGTGCTAGAGGTGTCCGGGGTCGGCCTGGAAACACC. Translating it yields CSARGVRGRPGNT. The CDR3, in full, reads CSARGVRGRPGNTIYF.

Worth noting for this clone: The CDR3 end lies 3 residues beyond the end of the read and is filled in from the germline J gene. The chain employs TRBV20-1 and TRBJ1-1, with 7 nucleotides matching TRBD1. This CDR3 comprises 12 residues. Germline loops: CDR1 DFQATT, CDR2 SNEGSKA (reference sequence). This CDR3 reads CSADLARGEAFF. Partial CDR3 DNA: TGCAGTGCTGATCTCGCCAGGGGGGAA.

To note about this clone: The CDR3 extends 3 residues past the end of the read, so its final part is completed from the germline J gene. The chain uses TRBV20-1 and TRBJ2-2, with 8 bases aligning to TRBD1. This CDR3 spans 16 amino acids. Trimming cost V 0 bases and J 5 bases; bases outside gene matches: 8. The germline V gene encodes CDR1 DFQATT and CDR2 SNEGSKA (reference sequence). Partial CDR3 DNA: TGCAGTGCTAGAGATCCTGGACAGGGATTAACCGGGGAG. Protein sequence: CSARDPGQGLTGE. The full CDR3 is CSARDPGQGLTGELFF.

Of note for this clone: The read ends 3 residues early relative to the CDR3; the germline J gene fills the gap. This chain uses TRBV7-3 with TRBJ2-3; 10 bases match TRBD2. Trimming removed 5 bases from V and 3 bases from J; junction bases left unmatched: 11. Germline loops: CDR1 SGHTA, CDR2 FQGTGA. The CDR3 sequence is 17 residues long. The covered CDR3 bases are TGTGCCAGCAGCCCCTACCTAATAGCGGGGGGAACAGATACG. Amino acid sequence: CASSPYLIAGGTDT. The CDR3, in full, reads CASSPYLIAGGTDTQYF.

Remarks on this clone: The observed sequence ends 3 residues before the CDR3 terminus, with the missing tail filled in from the germline J gene. J is TRBJ1-2 and V is TRBV5-4, with a tentative D call TRBD1 (6 bases). Trimming cost V 1 base and J 6 bases, with 10 bases left between them. The CDR3 length is 13 residues. Germline V lookup: CDR1 SGHNT, CDR2 YYREEE (reference sequence). CDR3 amino acids: CASSLWTDDGYTF. The DNA read from the CDR3 is TGTGCCAGCAGCTTGTGGACAGACGATGGC. Drawing the rest from reference TRBV5-4 and TRBJ1-2, the complete variable domain is ETGVTQSPTHLIKTRGQQVTLRCSSQSGHNTVSWYQQALGQGPQFIFQYYREEENGRGNFPPRFSGLQFPNYSSELNVNALELDDSALYLCASSLWTDDGYTFGSGTRLTVV.

For this clone: The read halts 3 residues ahead of the CDR3 end, with the missing end drawn from the germline J gene. The chain links TRBV19 to TRBJ1-2; D is uncertain. V was cut by 7 bases and J by 6 bases, with 9 bases left in between. The CDR3 sequence is 11 residues long. Germline lookup yields CDR1 LNHDA and CDR2 SQIVND (reference sequence). CDR3 region: CASTSWDGYTF. The CDR3 DNA, read in part, is TGTGCCAGTACTAGCTGGGATGGC. The variable domain in full, with the rest retrieved from reference TRBV19 and TRBJ1-2, is DGGITQSPKYLFRKEGQNVTLSCEQNLNHDAMYWYRQDPGQGLRLIYYSQIVNDFQKGDIAEGYSVSREKKESFPLTVTSAQKNPTAFYLCASTSWDGYTFGSGTRLTVV.

For this clone: The read ends 3 residues shy of where the CDR3 ends; the end is completed using the germline J gene. V is TRBV18 and J is TRBJ1-4, with D possibly TRBD1 on 5 matching bases. The CDR3 is 14 amino acids. Germline-derived CDR1 and CDR2 are KGHSH and LQKENI. This CDR3 reads CASSPGGVNSPLFF. Partial CDR3 DNA: TGTGCCAGCTCACCGGGGGGAGTTAATTCACCA. Based on the CDR3 plus reference TRBV18 and TRBJ1-4, the full variable domain is NAGVMQNPRHLVRRRGQEARLRCSPMKGHSHVYWYRQLPEEGLKFMVYLQKENIIDESGMPKERFSAEFPKEGPSILRIQQVVRGDSAAYFCASSPGGVNSPLFFGSGTQLSVL.

Of note for this clone: From the germline J gene comes the end of the CDR3, since the read stops 3 residues before it. The V call is TRBV20-1, the J call TRBJ2-3; 11 bases agree with TRBD1. Germline CDR1 and CDR2: DFQATT and SNEGSKA (reference sequence). This CDR3 has 16 residues. CDR3 region: CSAMGQGDRSNQPQYF. The covered CDR3 bases are TGCAGTGCTATGGGACAGGGGGATCGGAGCAATCAGCCG.